The 7 T cell receptor beta chains given below trace back to one sample, sequenced in a study of beta chain features in type 1 diabetes. The investigators reverse transcribed all of the isolated RNA, so they sequenced expressed TCRB transcripts. Here immunoSEQ multiplex PCR was the method, and the copy in TCRdb shows in-frame clones only, minus some. The sample has under 300,000 clones; 8% are singletons. Sequencing was performed on central memory CD4+ T cells from blood. The receptors were sampled from a woman aged 18 to 35 in good health.

The rearrangement uses TRBV4-2 and TRBJ1-1; D may be TRBD1 (6 bases). V was clipped by 5 bases and J by 7 bases, with 17 bases between them. This CDR3 is 14 amino acids long. Germline V lookup: CDR1 LGHNA, CDR2 YNFKEQ. DNA of the CDR3: TGTGCCAGCAGCTTAGCAGGGGATTACGGTGAAGCTTTCTTT. Its protein is CASSLAGDYGEAFF.

The CDR3 here is CASSVRGDSPLHF. The CDR3 nucleotides are TGTGCCAGCAGCGTTAGGGGGGATTCACCCCTCCACTTT. This chain connects TRBV7-3 to TRBJ1-6, with D tentatively TRBD1 (6 bases). Trimming pared 5 bases from V and 8 bases from J, leaving 10 bases between. Germline V CDR1 and CDR2: SGHTA, FQGTGA. This CDR3 has 13 amino acids.

This clone was counted between two and nine times. The CDR3 loop is CSVEATGGEGHGTQYF. CDR3 coding DNA: TGCAGCGTTGAGGCGACAGGGGGTGAGGGCCATGGTACGCAGTATTTT. The rearrangement uses TRBV29-1 and TRBJ2-3; 9 bases align to TRBD1. This CDR3 region has 16 residues. Looked up from germline, CDR1 is SQVTM and CDR2 is ANQGSEA. The junction had 15 bases not matched to a gene; V was cut back by 3 bases and J by 8 bases.

V is TRBV7-3 and J is TRBJ1-2; the D gene is possibly TRBD1 (6 bases). Trimming removed 1 base from V and 8 bases from J, with 14 bases in between. This CDR3 has 14 amino acids. Germline assignment: CDR1 SGHTA and CDR2 FQGTGA. Here the CDR3 reads CASSLSAGEYGYTF. CDR3 sequence (DNA): TGTGCCAGCAGCTTAAGCGCAGGGGAATACGGCTACACCTTC.

The rearrangement links TRBV7-2 to TRBJ2-3; 12 bases agree with TRBD2. The V gene end was trimmed by 4 bases and the J gene end by 5 bases; junction bases not matched to a gene: 7. The CDR3 loop spans 16 amino acids. The germline CDR1 and CDR2 sequences are SGHTA and FQGNSA. DNA for the CDR3: TGTGCCAGCAGCTCCCGGACTAGCGGGAAGGTAGATACGCAGTATTTT. Translated, it gives CASSSRTSGKVDTQYF.

Notes on this clone: No DNA is shown, since the ends of the CDR3 on it are uncertain; the CDR3 is the one TCRdb lists. The chain uses TRBV29-1 and TRBJ1-2. Germline CDR1 SQVTM, CDR2 ANQGSEA. The CDR3 is 11 amino acids in total, end residues counted. CDR3 in amino acids: CSVGEGTRNTF.

This clone was seen many times. The chain carries TRBV6-6 and TRBJ2-3; D might be TRBD2 (5 bases). Trimming shortened V by 4 bases and J by 9 bases, and 14 bases separated the two germline ends. The germline CDR1 and CDR2 sequences are MNHNY and SVGAGI (reference sequence). CDR3 length: 13 amino acids. This CDR3 reads CASSSSPTGTQYF. The CDR3 DNA follows: TGTGCCAGCAGTTCTTCCCCCACGGGGACGCAGTATTTT.